This TCR beta chain came from a study of cytomegalovirus exposure and HLA in healthy donors. Overall study results and limits: Available immune exposure information covered CMV serostatus only. Reported performance of the classifier showed diagnosis of cytomegalovirus status with high specificity and sensitivity. TRBV6-2, TRBV6-3 and other indistinguishable V segments were excluded.

As regards this clone: Antigen specificity is unknown.

With 60 Vbeta and 13 Jbeta primers, the PCR was carried out. This table comes from immunoSEQ multiplex PCR, and its TCRdb copy is limited to in-frame clones, with some not included. The repertoire includes a few hundred thousand clones, roughly 80% of them detected once, and 1.3% to 1.5% sits in the top ten. The junction had 3 bases not matched to a gene; V was cut back by 2 bases and J by 6 bases. Germline V gene lookup returns CDR1 MNHNY and CDR2 SVGAGI (reference sequence). The CDR3 sequence is 16 residues long. The sequence was obtained from a girl aged 10-17 years in good health and CMV-seronegative. Sequences were obtained from PBMCs. The rearrangement links TRBV6-6 to TRBJ2-2; 13 nucleotides line up with TRBD2. CDR3 sequence reads: CASSYGTSGNSGELFF. In DNA, the CDR3 is TGTGCCAGCAGTTACGGGACTAGCGGGAATTCCGGGGAGCTGTTTTTT.